These 10 T cell receptor beta chains were sequenced from one sample in a study of blood T cell repertoires in COVID-19. Assay: immunoSEQ multiplex PCR; the TCRdb copy retains only in-frame clones and omits some. Here the sample spans about 270,000 clones, about four fifths being singletons. Sequenced input: peripheral blood. The receptors originated from a woman aged 45-60 years who had recovered from COVID-19.

The chain joins TRBV24-1 to TRBJ2-1; 11 nucleotides agree with TRBD1. CDR3 length: 15 amino acids. V lost 5 bases and J lost 7; bases outside the gene matches: 6. Germline loops: CDR1 KGHDR, CDR2 SFDVKD. The CDR3 reads CATSVSGTGGNEQFF. The CDR3 bases are TGTGCCACCAGTGTTTCCGGGACAGGGGGGAATGAGCAGTTCTTC.

Worth noting for this clone: Distinct nucleotide sequences in the sample also encode this CDR3. The rearrangement links TRBV28 to TRBJ1-2, with 7 nucleotides matching TRBD1. There are 14 residues in the CDR3. V lost 5 bases to trimming and J lost 0 bases; unmatched junction nucleotides: 3. In germline, CDR1 is MDHEN, CDR2 SYDVKM. For the CDR3, the DNA is TGTGCCAGCAGTCCCGGGACAGCTAACTATGGCTACACCTTC. Its translation: CASSPGTANYGYTF.

The chain uses TRBV5-1 and TRBJ2-6, with D possibly being TRBD1 (6 bases). The CDR3 has 20 residues. V was shortened by 0 bases and J by 4 bases, with 23 bases between the two germline ends. Per the germline V gene, CDR1 is SGHRS and CDR2 is YFSETQ. In DNA form, the CDR3 reads TGCGCCAGCAGCTTGGAAGGTGCGGCAGGGGCCCCTGGGGGGGCCAACGTCCTGACTTTC. It codes for CASSLEGAAGAPGGANVLTF.

This clone came up a few times. The rearrangement links TRBV11-1 to TRBJ2-1, with 11 bases fitting TRBD2. V dropped 2 bases and J dropped 7; count of bases not matched to a gene: 4. CDR1 is SGHAT and CDR2 is FQDESV in the germline V gene (reference sequence). CDR3 length: 15 residues. CDR3 sequence reads: CASSLTSGGPNEQFF. The CDR3 nucleotides are TGTGCCAGCAGCTTAACTAGCGGGGGACCAAATGAGCAGTTCTTC.

This clone has only a few counts. The V gene is TRBV27, the J gene TRBJ1-1; no definite D call. Trimming took off 5 bases at V and 4 bases at J, with 14 bases between the two ends. CDR3 length equals 14 residues. Germline CDR1 and CDR2: MNHEY and SMNVEV (reference sequence). The CDR3 DNA is TGTGCCAGCAGTGCGCAGGCCCTGGGCACTGAAGCTTTCTTT. Its protein is CASSAQALGTEAFF.

The chain is built from TRBV5-4 and TRBJ1-4, with D tentatively TRBD1 (6 bases). V shed 4 bases and J shed 12 bases, with 19 bases lying between them. CDR3 length: 14 residues. Germline CDR1 reads SGHNT; CDR2 reads YYREEE (reference sequence). CDR3 region: CASSTTGQGGELFF. As DNA, the CDR3 is TGTGCCAGCAGCACGACAGGCCAGGGAGGGGAACTGTTTTTT. The variable domain in full, with the rest retrieved from reference TRBV5-4 and TRBJ1-4, is ETGVTQSPTHLIKTRGQQVTLRCSSQSGHNTVSWYQQALGQGPQFIFQYYREEENGRGNFPPRFSGLQFPNYSSELNVNALELDDSALYLCASSTTGQGGELFFGSGTQLSVL.

V is TRBV24-1 and J is TRBJ2-1; possible D gene TRBD1, 6 bases. V dropped 6 bases and J dropped 0 bases, with 14 bases sitting between them. Germline V gene sequence: CDR1 KGHDR, CDR2 SFDVKD. This CDR3 is built from 16 residues. CDR3 in DNA: TGTGCCACCAGTCTACCAGGGGCGACCTCCTACAATGAGCAGTTCTTC. Protein product: CATSLPGATSYNEQFF.

This chain connects TRBV19 to TRBJ1-4; D is unresolved. Trimming cost V 7 bases and J 2 bases, with 11 bases left between them. Germline assignment: CDR1 LNHDA and CDR2 SQIVND (reference sequence). The CDR3 is 14 residues long. DNA of the CDR3: TGTGCCAGTAATTCGGGTTTTACTAATGAAAAACTGTTTTTT. It encodes CASNSGFTNEKLFF.

The rearrangement joins TRBV7-2 to TRBJ2-1; tentatively, D is TRBD1 (6 bases). The CDR3 has 15 residues. V shed 6 bases and J shed 4 bases, with 16 bases lying between them. Germline V lookup: CDR1 SGHTA, CDR2 FQGNSA. The CDR3 region is CASSFPLGQYNEQFF. DNA of the CDR3: TGTGCCAGCAGTTTCCCCCTTGGACAGTACAATGAGCAGTTCTTC.

DNA for the CDR3: TGCGCCAGCAGCTATGTAGGGACAGCTAACTATGGCTACACCTTC. Translated: CASSYVGTANYGYTF. The chain carries TRBV5-1 and TRBJ1-2; 7 bases are shared with TRBD1. Germline lookup yields CDR1 SGHRS and CDR2 YFSETQ. The CDR3 length is 15 residues. V was clipped by 3 bases and J by 0 bases; unmatched bases: 5.